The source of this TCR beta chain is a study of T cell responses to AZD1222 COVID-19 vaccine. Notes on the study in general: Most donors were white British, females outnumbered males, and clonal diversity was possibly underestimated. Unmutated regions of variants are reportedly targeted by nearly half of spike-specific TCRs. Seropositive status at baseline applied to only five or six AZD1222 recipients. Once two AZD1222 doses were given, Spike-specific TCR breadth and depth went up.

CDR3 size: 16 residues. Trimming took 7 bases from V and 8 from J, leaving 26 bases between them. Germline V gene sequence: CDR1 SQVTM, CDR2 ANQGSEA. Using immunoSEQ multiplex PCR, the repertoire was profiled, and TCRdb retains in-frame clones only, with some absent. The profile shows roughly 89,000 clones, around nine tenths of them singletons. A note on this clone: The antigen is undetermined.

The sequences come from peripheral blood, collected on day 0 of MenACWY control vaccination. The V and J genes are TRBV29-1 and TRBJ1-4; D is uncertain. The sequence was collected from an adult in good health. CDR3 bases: TGCAGCGCTCTCACCCTCGACGAGGGTGAAGTGGAAAAACTGTTTTTT. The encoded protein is CSALTLDEGEVEKLFF.